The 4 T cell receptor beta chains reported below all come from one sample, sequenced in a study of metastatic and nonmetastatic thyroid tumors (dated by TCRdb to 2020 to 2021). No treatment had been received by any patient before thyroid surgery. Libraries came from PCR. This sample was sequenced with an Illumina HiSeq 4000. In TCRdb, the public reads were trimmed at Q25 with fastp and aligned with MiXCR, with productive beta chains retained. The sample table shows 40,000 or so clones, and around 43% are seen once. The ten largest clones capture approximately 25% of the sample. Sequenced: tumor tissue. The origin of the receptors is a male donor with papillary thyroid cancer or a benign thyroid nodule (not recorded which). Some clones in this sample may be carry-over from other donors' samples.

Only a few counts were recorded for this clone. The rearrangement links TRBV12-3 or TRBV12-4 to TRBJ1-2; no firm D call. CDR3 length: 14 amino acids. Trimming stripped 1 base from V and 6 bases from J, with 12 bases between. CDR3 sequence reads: CASSLDGNWNGYTF. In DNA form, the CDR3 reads TGTGCCAGCAGTTTAGACGGAAATTGGAATGGCTACACCTTC.

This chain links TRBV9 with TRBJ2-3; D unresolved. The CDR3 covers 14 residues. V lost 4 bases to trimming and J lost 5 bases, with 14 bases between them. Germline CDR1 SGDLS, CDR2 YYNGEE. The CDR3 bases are TGTGCCAGCAGCCCCCGTCGTCCAGTAGATACGCAGTATTTT. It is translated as CASSPRRPVDTQYF.

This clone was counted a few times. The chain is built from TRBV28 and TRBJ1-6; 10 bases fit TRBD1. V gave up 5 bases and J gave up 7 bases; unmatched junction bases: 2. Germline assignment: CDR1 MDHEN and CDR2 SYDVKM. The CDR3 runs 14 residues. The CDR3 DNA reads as TGTGCCAGCAGTCCGGGACAGGGGAATTCACCCCTCCACTTT. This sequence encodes CASSPGQGNSPLHF.

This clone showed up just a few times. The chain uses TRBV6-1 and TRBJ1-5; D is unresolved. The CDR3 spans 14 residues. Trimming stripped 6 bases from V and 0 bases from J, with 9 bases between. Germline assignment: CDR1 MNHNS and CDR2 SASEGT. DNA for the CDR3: TGTGCCAGCAGACAGCTAAATAGCAATCAGCCCCAGCATTTT. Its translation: CASRQLNSNQPQHF.